This TCR beta chain is from a study of blood T cells in healthy people across ages. For the study at large: Researchers report that template switching captured about one barcoded beta molecule per two T cells. Points from the study as a whole: The study lacked donor CMV status, which possibly confounded expanded clonotype changes.

Primed by a sample-barcoded 5' primer and a J-beta primer mix, a second PCR proceeded for about 6 to 12 cycles. TCRdb recomputed calls from the 5' RACE reads with MiXCR, one row per CDR3 protein. The repertoire consists of about 290,000 distinct CDR3 sequences, with roughly 26% occurring once and the leading ten covering about 30%. The CDR3 is made up of 16 amino acids. The V end was cut by 0 bases, the J end by 6 bases, with 15 bases between. Looked up from germline, CDR1 is SGHRS and CDR2 is YFSETQ. The authors drew about 10 milliliters of peripheral blood from each donor. Turning to this clonotype: Antigen unknown.

The chain joins TRBV5-1 to TRBJ2-2; maybe TRBD1 (5 bases). The clonotype originates from a woman aged 70-85 years in good health. The specimen sequenced was blood. The CDR3 region is CASSLDPQGRAGELFF. For the CDR3, the DNA is TGCGCCAGCAGCTTGGACCCTCAGGGCCGCGCCGGGGAGCTGTTTTTT.